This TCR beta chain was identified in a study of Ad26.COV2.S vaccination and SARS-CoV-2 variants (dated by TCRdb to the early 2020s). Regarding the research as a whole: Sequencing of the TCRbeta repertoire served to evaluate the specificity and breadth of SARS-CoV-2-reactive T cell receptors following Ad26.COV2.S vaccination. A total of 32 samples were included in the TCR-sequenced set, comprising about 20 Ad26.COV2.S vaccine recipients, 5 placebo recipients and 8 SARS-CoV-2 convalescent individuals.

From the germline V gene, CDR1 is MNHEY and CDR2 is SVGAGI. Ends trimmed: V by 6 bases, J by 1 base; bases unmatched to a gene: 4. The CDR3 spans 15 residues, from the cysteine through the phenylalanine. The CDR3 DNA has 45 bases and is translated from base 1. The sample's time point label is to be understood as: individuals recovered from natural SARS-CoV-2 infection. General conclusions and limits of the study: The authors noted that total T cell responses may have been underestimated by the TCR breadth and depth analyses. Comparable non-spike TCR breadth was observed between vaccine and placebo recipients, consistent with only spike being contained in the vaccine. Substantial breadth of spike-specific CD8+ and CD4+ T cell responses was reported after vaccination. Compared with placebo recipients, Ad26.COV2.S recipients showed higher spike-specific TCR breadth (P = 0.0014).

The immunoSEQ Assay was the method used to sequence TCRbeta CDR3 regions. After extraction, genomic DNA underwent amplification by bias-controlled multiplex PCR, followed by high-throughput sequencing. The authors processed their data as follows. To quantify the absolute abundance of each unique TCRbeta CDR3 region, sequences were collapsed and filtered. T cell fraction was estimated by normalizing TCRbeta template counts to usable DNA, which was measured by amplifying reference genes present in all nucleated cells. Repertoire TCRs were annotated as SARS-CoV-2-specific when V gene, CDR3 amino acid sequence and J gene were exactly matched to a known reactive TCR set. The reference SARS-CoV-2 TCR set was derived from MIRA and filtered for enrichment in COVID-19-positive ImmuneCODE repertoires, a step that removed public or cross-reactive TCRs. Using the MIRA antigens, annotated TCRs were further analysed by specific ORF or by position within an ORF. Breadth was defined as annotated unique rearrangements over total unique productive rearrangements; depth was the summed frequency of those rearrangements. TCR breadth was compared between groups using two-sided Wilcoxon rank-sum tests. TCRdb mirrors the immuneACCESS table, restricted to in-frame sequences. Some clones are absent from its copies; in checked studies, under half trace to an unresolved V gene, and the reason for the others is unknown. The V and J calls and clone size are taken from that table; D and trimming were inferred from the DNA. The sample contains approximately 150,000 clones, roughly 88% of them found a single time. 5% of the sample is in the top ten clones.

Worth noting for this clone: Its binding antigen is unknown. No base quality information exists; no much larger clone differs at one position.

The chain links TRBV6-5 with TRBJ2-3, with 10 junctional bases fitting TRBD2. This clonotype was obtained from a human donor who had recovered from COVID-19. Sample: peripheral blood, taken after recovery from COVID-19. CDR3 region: CASRSLAGGTDTQYF. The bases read TGTGCCAGCAGATCCCTAGCGGGGGGCACAGATACGCAGTATTTT.